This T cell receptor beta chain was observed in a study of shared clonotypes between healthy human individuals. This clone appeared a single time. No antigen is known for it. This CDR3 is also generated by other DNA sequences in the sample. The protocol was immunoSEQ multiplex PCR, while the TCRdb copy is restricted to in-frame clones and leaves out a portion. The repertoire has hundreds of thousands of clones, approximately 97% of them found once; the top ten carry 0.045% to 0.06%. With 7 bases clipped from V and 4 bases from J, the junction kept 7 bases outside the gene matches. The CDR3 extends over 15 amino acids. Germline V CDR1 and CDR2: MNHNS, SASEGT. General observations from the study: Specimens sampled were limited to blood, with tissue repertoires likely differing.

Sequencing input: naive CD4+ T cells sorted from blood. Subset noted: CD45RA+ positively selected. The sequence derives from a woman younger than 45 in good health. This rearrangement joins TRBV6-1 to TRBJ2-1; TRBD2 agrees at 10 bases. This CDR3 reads CASTRLAGGYNEQFF. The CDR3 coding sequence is TGTGCCAGCACCCGTTTAGCGGGAGGATACAATGAGCAGTTCTTC.